The 8 T cell receptor beta chains below all came from one sample that was sequenced in a study of identical twins' blood T cells. TCRdb fed the 5' RACE reads into MiXCR, producing one record per CDR3 protein. The sample lists about 370,000 distinct CDR3 sequences, 25% to 35% seen once, with more than 5.5% in the top ten. Material: PBMCs. These receptors came from a woman between 18 and 55 years old in good health.

This clonotype was picked up a small number of times. The genes are TRBV20-1 and TRBJ2-3; TRBD2 matches 9 bases. The CDR3 is 15 amino acids. V dropped 6 bases and J dropped 2; count of bases not matched to a gene: 9. Germline CDR1 DFQATT, CDR2 SNEGSKA (reference sequence). CDR3 in amino acids: CSAPGLANPTDTQYF. The CDR3 DNA is TGCAGTGCCCCCGGACTAGCGAACCCCACAGATACGCAGTATTTT.

In this sample, this clonotype turned up many times. Germline is not matched at one junction end, which may reflect a read error. The rearrangement links TRBV4-3 to TRBJ1-1; 7 bases are a match to TRBD1. The CDR3 runs 13 residues. Looked up from germline, CDR1 is LGHNA and CDR2 is YSLEER. The DNA of the CDR3 is TGTGCCAGCAGCCAAGACAGGGACACTGAAGCTTTCTTT. This gives the protein CASSQDRDTEAFF.

V gene TRBV2 combines with J gene TRBJ2-1, with D perhaps TRBD2 (5 bases). The CDR3 has 15 residues. Germline-derived CDR1 and CDR2 are SNHLY and FYNNEI. The V end was cut by 8 bases, the J end by 5 bases, with 19 bases between. The CDR3 DNA reads TGTGCCAGCTTCCTCCCTGGGGAGCGGAACAATGAGCAGTTCTTC. It yields the protein CASFLPGERNNEQFF.

This chain connects TRBV7-8 to TRBJ1-4; possibly TRBD1 for D (5 bases). Germline CDR1 and CDR2: SGHVS and FQNEAQ. The CDR3 length is 14 residues. V was clipped by 2 bases and J by 7 bases, with 11 bases between them. The CDR3 DNA reads TGTGCCAGCAGCTTACGGGGGGGAGTTGAAAAACTGTTTTTT. This encodes CASSLRGGVEKLFF. The whole variable domain, filled in from reference TRBV7-8 and TRBJ1-4, reads GAGVSQSPRYKVAKRGQDVALRCDPISGHVSLFWYQQALGQGPEFLTYFQNEAQLDKSGLPSDRFFAERPEGSVSTLKIQRTQQEDSAVYLCASSLRGGVEKLFFGSGTQLSVL.

The chain couples TRBV20-1 to TRBJ2-5, with 7 bases identical to TRBD1. V was pared by 8 bases and J by 0 bases, with 9 bases of the junction left unmatched. This CDR3 is 14 amino acids long. Germline assignment: CDR1 DFQATT and CDR2 SNEGSKA (reference sequence). The CDR3 DNA is TGCAGTCTAACACGGGACAGACACCAAGAGACCCAGTACTTC. It is translated as CSLTRDRHQETQYF.

This clonotype was picked up a small number of times. The chain carries TRBV12-3 or TRBV12-4 and TRBJ2-7, with D tentatively TRBD1 or TRBD2 (5 bases each). CDR3 length: 14 residues. V was cut by 6 bases and J by 0 bases, with 12 bases left in between. The CDR3 DNA follows: TGTGCCAGCAGCGAGGGGTCGCGCTCCTACGAGCAGTACTTC. Its protein product is CASSEGSRSYEQYF.

There are many counts of this clonotype. The CDR3, as DNA: TGCAGCGTTGGACAGACTATGAACACTGAAGCTTTCTTT. This sequence encodes CSVGQTMNTEAFF. The chain carries TRBV29-1 and TRBJ1-1, with D possibly being TRBD1 (5 bases). The germline CDR1 and CDR2 sequences are SQVTM and ANQGSEA. This CDR3 contains 13 residues. V dropped 4 bases and J dropped 0 bases, with 9 bases sitting between them.

The chain joins TRBV19 to TRBJ1-1; D is unclear. CDR1 is LNHDA, CDR2 SQIVND, per germline (reference sequence). V lost 6 bases and J 6 bases, leaving 8 bases between the germline ends. The CDR3 totals 11 residues. CDR3: CASSRDAEAFF. CDR3 sequence (DNA): TGTGCCAGTAGCCGAGACGCTGAAGCTTTCTTT.